Below are 31 T cell receptor beta chains sequenced from a single sample in a study of blood T cells in healthy people across ages. Primers used in a second PCR of about 7 to 12 cycles were a sample-barcoded 5' primer and a J-beta primer mix. Each CDR3 protein is one row after TCRdb ran MiXCR on the 5' RACE reads. The top ten clones hold 6.5% to 8.5% of a sample with some 1.5 million distinct CDR3 sequences, 28% of them seen once. Sequenced sample: blood. These receptors were collected from a woman in her 30s in good health.

On this clonotype: A much more abundant neighbour one base away suggests this may be a read error. This chain connects TRBV7-6 to TRBJ2-1, with 10 bases fitting TRBD1. The J call is uncertain, as TRBJ2-7 better fits the DNA end. Per germline, CDR1 SGHVS and CDR2 FNYEAQ. The length of the CDR3 is 15 residues. This CDR3 is CASSNDRGHYNEQYF. CDR3 coding DNA: TGTGCCAGCAGCAACGACAGGGGGCACTACAATGAGCAGTACTTC.

The CDR3 DNA is TGTGCCAGCCGGGACATCGGCTCCTACGAGCAGTACTTC. This translates into CASRDIGSYEQYF. The gene calls are TRBV25-1 and TRBJ2-7, with a weak D call TRBD1 (6 bases). In germline, CDR1 is MGHDK, CDR2 SYGVNS. This CDR3 is built from 13 residues. Trimming shortened V by 8 bases and J by 0 bases, and 11 bases separated the two germline ends.

The chain joins TRBV12-3 or TRBV12-4 to TRBJ2-3, with a possible D match to TRBD2 (6 bases). V lost 1 base and J 0 bases, leaving 14 bases between the germline ends. This CDR3 has 17 residues. The CDR3 nucleotides are TGTGCCAGCAGTTTAGGCCCAACTAGCACTAGCACAGATACGCAGTATTTT. Translation gives CASSLGPTSTSTDTQYF.

The table lists this clonotype with a few counts. The CDR3 sequence is CASSLRTGVTEAFF. CDR3 bases: TGTGCCAGCAGTTTACGCACAGGGGTCACTGAAGCTTTCTTT. The chain carries TRBV28 and TRBJ1-1; 7 bases align to TRBD1. V lost 2 bases, J lost 4 bases, and 4 bases stayed unmatched. Germline V gene lookup returns CDR1 MDHEN and CDR2 SYDVKM. This CDR3 spans 14 amino acids.

The chain employs TRBV5-1 and TRBJ2-1, with D tentatively TRBD1 (5 bases). The germline V gene encodes CDR1 SGHRS and CDR2 YFSETQ. Trimming took 4 bases from V and 2 from J, leaving 13 bases between them. This CDR3 spans 15 amino acids. CDR3 sequence (DNA): TGCGCCAGCAGCCCCCCGCAGGGTGCCTACAATGAGCAGTTCTTC. This encodes CASSPPQGAYNEQFF.

In this sample, this clonotype turned up a few times. This chain connects TRBV7-9 to TRBJ2-5, with D unclear. CDR3 length equals 12 residues. Germline V gene lookup returns CDR1 SEHNR and CDR2 FQNEAQ (reference sequence). V was clipped by 9 bases and J by 4 bases, with 12 bases between them. CDR3 nucleotide sequence: TGTGCCAGTAAAGAAGTGGGAGAGACCCAGTACTTC. Translation: CASKEVGETQYF.

This clonotype was counted ten times or more. The rearrangement links TRBV9 to TRBJ2-1; 9 bases are a match to TRBD2. The junction had 5 bases not matched to a gene; V was cut back by 0 bases and J by 7 bases. This CDR3 contains 15 residues. CDR1 SGDLS and CDR2 YYNGEE come from the germline V gene. The CDR3 DNA reads as TGTGCCAGCAGCGTAGGGGCTAGCGGGACGAATGAGCAGTTCTTC. Translating it yields CASSVGASGTNEQFF.

This clonotype appeared a few times. A read error may account for a junction end that differs from germline. V and J are TRBV7-6 and TRBJ2-7; D unclear. The CDR3 has 13 amino acids. Per germline, CDR1 SGHVS and CDR2 FNYEAQ. The CDR3 loop is CVSSLSDVHEQYF. CDR3 bases: TGTGTCAGCAGCTTATCCGACGTCCACGAGCAGTACTTC.

The chain carries TRBV14 and TRBJ1-1, with D unclear. CDR1 is SGHDN, CDR2 FVKESK, per germline. V was cut by 4 bases and J by 4 bases, with 13 bases left in between. There are 14 residues in the CDR3. The CDR3 loop reads CASSRKDGGTEAFF. DNA of the CDR3: TGTGCCAGCAGCCGGAAGGATGGCGGCACTGAAGCTTTCTTT.

The chain joins TRBV14 to TRBJ2-7; D gene uncertain. CDR1 is SGHDN and CDR2 is FVKESK in the germline V gene. The CDR3 loop spans 16 amino acids. Between the trimmed V and J ends, which lost 0 bases and 4 bases, there was a span of 16 bases. CDR3 region: CASSQDLPGKHYEQYF. CDR3 in DNA: TGTGCCAGCAGCCAAGATCTCCCGGGTAAACATTACGAGCAGTACTTC.

The chain links TRBV29-1 to TRBJ2-1; no clear D gene. The germline CDR1 and CDR2 sequences are SQVTM and ANQGSEA. The CDR3 sequence is 12 residues long. V lost 4 bases and J lost 2, with 6 bases in between. DNA of the CDR3: TGCAGCGTTGGGCAGGCCTACAATGAGCAGTTCTTC. Amino acid sequence: CSVGQAYNEQFF.

This clonotype was counted a few times. The rearrangement uses TRBV7-2 and TRBJ2-5, with D possibly being TRBD2 (6 bases). V lost 4 bases, J lost 3 bases, and 15 bases lay in between. The CDR3 spans 15 residues. Germline V lookup: CDR1 SGHTA, CDR2 FQGNSA. In DNA, the CDR3 is TGTGCCAGCAGCTGGACCAGGGACTTGAAAGAGACCCAGTACTTC. This translates into CASSWTRDLKETQYF.

This clonotype was seen at least ten times. The chain couples TRBV7-9 to TRBJ2-7; 7 bases fit TRBD1. CDR3 length: 12 amino acids. Germline loops: CDR1 SEHNR, CDR2 FQNEAQ (reference sequence). With 8 bases clipped from V and 5 bases from J, the junction kept 6 bases outside the gene matches. The CDR3 DNA reads TGTGCCAGCCGAAGGCAGGGGGACGAGCAGTACTTC. As protein: CASRRQGDEQYF.

There are a few counts of this clonotype. In DNA form, the CDR3 reads TGTGCCAGCAGCCCCAGTGACCCTCCGATTATCTACGAGCAGTACTTC. Protein: CASSPSDPPIIYEQYF. The chain employs TRBV7-2 and TRBJ2-7; D not certain. Germline V lookup: CDR1 SGHTA, CDR2 FQGNSA. This CDR3 has 16 residues. V lost 5 bases to trimming and J lost 3 bases, with 20 bases between them. Using reference TRBV7-2 and TRBJ2-7 for the parts outside the CDR3, the full variable domain is GAGVSQSPSNKVTEKGKDVELRCDPISGHTALYWYRQSLGQGLEFLIYFQGNSAPDKSGLPSDRFSAERTGGSVSTLTIQRTQQEDSAVYLCASSPSDPPIIYEQYFGPGTRLTVT.

The CDR3 DNA reads TGTGCCAGCAGTCCCTTTGGCGGGGAGGGGAGCAATCAGCCCCAGCATTTT. Translated: CASSPFGGEGSNQPQHF. The genes are TRBV27 and TRBJ1-5, with a tentative D call TRBD1 (5 bases). Germline-derived CDR1 and CDR2 are MNHEY and SMNVEV (reference sequence). The CDR3 is 17 amino acids. Deletions cut 5 bases from V and 1 base from J, with 18 bases between.

The chain couples TRBV19 to TRBJ2-3, with D maybe TRBD2 (5 bases). The CDR3 has 15 amino acids. V lost 3 bases and J lost 4, with 14 bases in between. Looked up from germline, CDR1 is LNHDA and CDR2 is SQIVND (reference sequence). The CDR3, as DNA: TGTGCCAGTAGTATTTCTAGCTTCTCCCCAGATACGCAGTATTTT. Encoded protein: CASSISSFSPDTQYF.

This clonotype was counted between two and nine times. This chain connects TRBV7-9 to TRBJ2-7, with a possible D match to TRBD1 (6 bases). The length of the CDR3 is 15 residues. V was clipped by 2 bases and J by 2 bases, with 13 bases between them. The V gene's germline CDR1 is SEHNR and CDR2 FQNEAQ (reference sequence). This chain's CDR3 is CASSLTGGQTYEQYF. In DNA form, the CDR3 reads TGTGCCAGCAGCTTAACAGGAGGACAGACCTACGAGCAGTACTTC.

CDR3 region: CAWSVWSGVPYEQYF. DNA of the CDR3: TGTGCCTGGAGTGTATGGTCAGGAGTACCCTACGAGCAGTACTTC. The gene calls are TRBV30 and TRBJ2-5; D is unclear. The end of the DNA is better explained by TRBJ2-7, so the J call may be wrong. The CDR3 totals 15 residues. Per germline, CDR1 GTSNPN and CDR2 SVGIG (reference sequence).

There are a few counts of this clonotype. The V gene is TRBV29-1, the J gene TRBJ2-3, with D perhaps TRBD2 (6 bases). The CDR3 covers 14 residues. Per germline, CDR1 SQVTM and CDR2 ANQGSEA. Between the trimmed V and J ends, which lost 7 bases and 1 base, there was a span of 15 bases. The CDR3, as DNA: TGCAGCGCCGTACTGCGGGGCCGCACAGATACGCAGTATTTT. This translates into CSAVLRGRTDTQYF.

The V gene is TRBV3-1, the J gene TRBJ2-1; 15 bases are a match to TRBD2. CDR3 length: 17 residues. After removal of 5 bases from V and 5 bases from J, the junction contained 7 bases not matched to a gene. CDR1 is LGHDT and CDR2 is YNNKEL in the germline V gene (reference sequence). The CDR3 DNA reads as TGTGCCAGCAGCAGGACTAGCGGGGGGGGAATTAACAATGAGCAGTTCTTC. Translating it yields CASSRTSGGGINNEQFF.

In regard to this clonotype: A far larger clone is one base from this, pointing to a likely read error. This chain links TRBV7-9 with TRBJ2-1; 10 bases agree with TRBD2. Germline CDR1 SEHNR, CDR2 FQNEAQ (reference sequence). CDR3 size: 14 residues. In DNA, the CDR3 is TGTGCCGGCAGCGTAGCGGGAGGTTACAATGAGCAGTTCTTC. This translates into CAGSVAGGYNEQFF.

Many counts were recorded for this clonotype. This chain connects TRBV7-9 to TRBJ2-6; the D gene is possibly TRBD2 (5 bases). Germline CDR1 SEHNR, CDR2 FQNEAQ (reference sequence). V was cut by 4 bases and J by 4 bases, with 11 bases left in between. CDR3 length equals 15 residues. The CDR3 DNA follows: TGTGCCAGCAGCTCGCGGGTGGCGGGGGCCAACGTCCTGACTTTC. Protein: CASSSRVAGANVLTF.

The chain combines TRBV4-1 with TRBJ1-5; no clear D gene. Germline CDR1 reads MGHRA; CDR2 reads YSYEKL. Trimming shortened V by 4 bases and J by 6 bases, and 22 bases separated the two germline ends. The CDR3 length is 17 residues. DNA for the CDR3: TGCGCCAGCAGCCGAACCCCGGCAGCAGAGTTAGGTCAGCCCCAGCATTTT. Its protein is CASSRTPAAELGQPQHF.

This clonotype was observed many times. V usage is TRBV12-5 and J usage is TRBJ2-7; D is perhaps TRBD1 (5 bases). Germline V lookup: CDR1 LGHNT, CDR2 FRNRAP. V shed 5 bases and J shed 6 bases, with 14 bases lying between them. The CDR3 is 13 residues long. CDR3 in amino acids: CASGPSDSSEQYF. The DNA of the CDR3 is TGTGCTAGTGGTCCCTCCGACAGTTCCGAGCAGTACTTC.

Comments on this clonotype: At one of its ends the junction is not consistent with the germline gene, which may arise from a read error. The chain recombines TRBV2 with TRBJ2-5; 10 nucleotides agree with TRBD2. Germline values: CDR1 SNHLY, CDR2 FYNNEI. The CDR3 loop spans 15 amino acids. The CDR3 protein is CVSSEVAGGAEIQYF. The CDR3 DNA reads TGTGTCAGCAGTGAGGTAGCGGGGGGAGCAGAGATCCAGTACTTC.

This chain links TRBV18 with TRBJ1-5; maybe TRBD1 (6 bases). Germline V gene sequence: CDR1 KGHSH, CDR2 LQKENI. Between the trimmed V and J ends, which lost 1 base and 5 bases, there was a span of 12 bases. The CDR3 covers 15 residues. CDR3: CASSPQGQSYQPQHF. The CDR3 bases are TGTGCCAGCTCACCACAAGGACAGTCATATCAGCCCCAGCATTTT.

The chain joins TRBV6-5 to TRBJ2-3; D uncertain. The CDR3 totals 16 residues. Between the trimmed V and J ends, which lost 0 bases and 2 bases, there was a span of 12 bases. Germline CDR1 is MNHEY and CDR2 is SVGAGI. CDR3 DNA sequence: TGTGCCAGCAGTTACTCGAGGCGGCTTTTCACAGATACGCAGTATTTT. Translating gives CASSYSRRLFTDTQYF.

V usage is TRBV29-1 and J usage is TRBJ2-7; the D is unclear. V gave up 4 bases and J gave up 3 bases, with 10 bases separating them. The CDR3 covers 12 residues. Germline-derived CDR1 and CDR2 are SQVTM and ANQGSEA. CDR3 nucleotides: TGCAGCGTTGCCTATAGCAACTACGAGCAGTACTTC. Translating it yields CSVAYSNYEQYF.

This clonotype was counted only a few times. The V call is TRBV7-3, the J call TRBJ2-3, with D unclear. The germline CDR1 and CDR2 sequences are SGHTA and FQGTGA. CDR3 length: 12 amino acids. V gave up 5 bases and J gave up 5 bases, with 8 bases separating them. CDR3 amino acids: CASSDPGDTQYF. CDR3 in DNA: TGTGCCAGCAGCGATCCGGGAGATACGCAGTATTTT.

The chain is built from TRBV6-1 and TRBJ1-2; perhaps TRBD1 as D (5 bases). The V end was cut by 7 bases, the J end by 4 bases, with 16 bases between. The germline V gene encodes CDR1 MNHNS and CDR2 SASEGT. The CDR3 loop spans 14 amino acids. CDR3 sequence: CASNQRGPGYGYTF. DNA for the CDR3: TGTGCCAGCAACCAAAGGGGTCCTGGCTATGGCTACACCTTC.

This clonotype was recorded a few times. The chain has TRBV10-2 and TRBJ2-1; a possible D gene is TRBD2 (5 bases). Germline V gene data show CDR1 as WSHSY and CDR2 as SAAADI. The CDR3 is 16 residues long. The germline V and J ends were trimmed by 5 bases and 8 bases, with 22 bases remaining between them. In DNA form, the CDR3 reads TGCGCCAGCAGTCTCGCTTCGAGGACTGAAACAGATGAGCAGTTCTTC. It specifies CASSLASRTETDEQFF.